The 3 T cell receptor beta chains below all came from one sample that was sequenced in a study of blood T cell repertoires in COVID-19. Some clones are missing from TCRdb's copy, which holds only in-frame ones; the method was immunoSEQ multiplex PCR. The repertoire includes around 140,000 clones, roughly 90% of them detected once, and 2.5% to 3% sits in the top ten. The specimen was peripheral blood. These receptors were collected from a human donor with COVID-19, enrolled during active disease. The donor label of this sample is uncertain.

The CDR3 here is CASSQGTVRPDEQYF. In DNA, the CDR3 is TGTGCCAGCAGCCAGGGGACAGTTCGCCCCGACGAGCAGTACTTC. The genes are TRBV3-1 (or the pseudogene TRBV3-2) and TRBJ2-7, with 7 bases matching TRBD1. V lost 3 bases and J lost 5; bases outside the gene matches: 10. The CDR3 spans 15 residues. Looked up from germline, CDR1 is LGHDT and CDR2 is YNNKEL (reference sequence).

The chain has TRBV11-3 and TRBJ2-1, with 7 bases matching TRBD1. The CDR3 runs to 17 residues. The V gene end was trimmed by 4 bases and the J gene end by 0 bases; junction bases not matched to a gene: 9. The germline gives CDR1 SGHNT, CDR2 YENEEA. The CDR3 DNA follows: TGTGCCAGCAGCTCGAATCAGGGGGTTGGCTCCTACAATGAGCAGTTCTTC. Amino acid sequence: CASSSNQGVGSYNEQFF.

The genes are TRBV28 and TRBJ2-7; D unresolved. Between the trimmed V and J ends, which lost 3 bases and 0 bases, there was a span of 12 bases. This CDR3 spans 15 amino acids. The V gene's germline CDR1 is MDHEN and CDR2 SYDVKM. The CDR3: CASSLMEHHSYEQYF. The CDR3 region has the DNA TGTGCCAGCAGTTTGATGGAGCACCACTCCTACGAGCAGTACTTC. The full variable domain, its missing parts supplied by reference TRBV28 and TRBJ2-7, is DVKVTQSSRYLVKRTGEKVFLECVQDMDHENMFWYRQDPGLGLRLIYFSYDVKMKEKGDIPEGYSVSREKKERFSLILESASTNQTSMYLCASSLMEHHSYEQYFGPGTRLTVT.